Listed here are 25 T cell receptor beta chains from one sample, sequenced in a study of cytomegalovirus exposure and HLA in healthy donors. In the PCR, 60 Vbeta and 13 Jbeta primers were used. Assay: immunoSEQ multiplex PCR; the TCRdb copy retains only in-frame clones and omits some. The profile covers around 150,000 clones, with more than 60% appearing a single time and roughly a tenth taken by the ten largest. Sequences were obtained from PBMCs. The receptors here all came from a man aged 25 to 45 in good health and CMV-seropositive.

The chain joins TRBV12-5 to TRBJ2-7, with TRBD1 matching 10 bases. Trimming removed 6 bases from V and 0 bases from J; junction bases left unmatched: 14. CDR3 size: 18 residues. The germline CDR1 and CDR2 sequences are LGHNT and FRNRAP. DNA for the CDR3: TGTGCTAGTGGCCACGGACAGGGGGATTCCCTAAGCTCCTACGAGCAGTACTTC. This codes for CASGHGQGDSLSSYEQYF.

The chain joins TRBV27 to TRBJ2-7, with 12 bases matching TRBD2. The V segment lost 6 bases and the J segment 7 bases; nucleotides outside the gene matches: 7. The germline V gene has CDR1 MNHEY and CDR2 SMNVEV (reference sequence). This CDR3 is 14 amino acids long. Here the CDR3 reads CASSAGLAGWEQYF. The CDR3 nucleotides are TGTGCCAGCAGCGCCGGACTAGCGGGATGGGAGCAGTACTTC.

With regard to this clone: Relative to the germline gene, one junction end is altered; a read error may explain this. The rearrangement uses TRBV29-1 and TRBJ1-4; D gene ambiguous. The CDR3 is made up of 14 amino acids. Germline CDR1 reads SQVTM; CDR2 reads ANQGSEA. CDR3 in amino acids: CSVEGMVGDEKLFF. The CDR3 nucleotides are TGCAGCGTGGAAGGGATGGTTGGAGATGAAAAACTGTTTTTT.

The chain carries TRBV30 and TRBJ1-2, with D perhaps matching TRBD1 (6 bases). In germline, CDR1 is GTSNPN, CDR2 SVGIG (reference sequence). The CDR3 contains 14 residues. V was pared by 1 base and J by 4 bases, with 13 bases between. The CDR3 is CAWSEGTRIYGYTF. The CDR3 DNA reads as TGTGCCTGGAGTGAAGGGACAAGAATCTATGGCTACACCTTC.

The chain is built from TRBV15 and TRBJ2-3, with D unclear. This CDR3 spans 12 amino acids. V lost 3 bases and J 7 bases, leaving 8 bases between the germline ends. Germline values: CDR1 LNHNV, CDR2 YYDKDF (reference sequence). The CDR3 spells CATSSARNTQYF. The CDR3 DNA reads as TGTGCCACCAGCAGTGCGCGGAATACGCAGTATTTT.

This clone has a single count. The chain combines TRBV6-1 with TRBJ2-4, with D perhaps TRBD1 (6 bases). Germline assignment: CDR1 MNHNS and CDR2 SASEGT. The CDR3 is 14 amino acids. V shed 6 bases and J shed 5 bases, with 14 bases lying between them. The CDR3 DNA is TGTGCCAGCAGCCCAGGGGCCAACGAAAACATTCAGTACTTC. Protein product: CASSPGANENIQYF.

The table lists this clone with a few counts. The rearrangement links TRBV30 to TRBJ2-7; tentative D call: TRBD2 (6 bases). Germline V gene data show CDR1 as GTSNPN and CDR2 as SVGIG (reference sequence). The CDR3 sequence is 13 residues long. V lost 3 bases and J 2 bases, leaving 11 bases between the germline ends. CDR3 region: CAWSIGGPYEQYF. The CDR3, as DNA: TGTGCCTGGAGCATCGGGGGACCCTACGAGCAGTACTTC.

V gene TRBV27 combines with J gene TRBJ1-4, with D possibly matching TRBD1 (6 bases). The CDR3 is 18 residues long. Looked up from germline, CDR1 is MNHEY and CDR2 is SMNVEV (reference sequence). With 3 bases removed from V and 0 bases from J, the gap between germline ends came to 17 bases. CDR3 loop: CASSFPRTVHATNEKLFF. For the CDR3, the DNA is TGTGCCAGCAGTTTCCCCCGGACAGTTCATGCAACTAATGAAAAACTGTTTTTT. The entire variable domain, with the rest obtained from reference TRBV27 and TRBJ1-4, is as follows: EAQVTQNPRYLITVTGKKLTVTCSQNMNHEYMSWYRQDPGLGLRQIYYSMNVEVTDKGDVPEGYKVSRKEKRNFPLILESPSPNQTSLYFCASSFPRTVHATNEKLFFGSGTQLSVL.

This chain uses TRBV2 with TRBJ2-1; 11 bases agree with TRBD2. The CDR3 has 15 amino acids. Per germline, CDR1 SNHLY and CDR2 FYNNEI. Losses at the gene ends were 5 bases for V and 3 bases for J; bases not matched to a gene: 3. The CDR3 is CASSLAGGLYNEQFF. The DNA for the CDR3 is TGTGCCAGCAGTTTAGCGGGAGGGCTCTACAATGAGCAGTTCTTC.

The genes are TRBV18 and TRBJ1-3; D is possibly TRBD1 (6 bases). Germline assignment: CDR1 KGHSH and CDR2 LQKENI. The CDR3 spans 14 residues. V was cut by 2 bases and J by 6 bases, with 11 bases left in between. The CDR3 here is CASSPTTGLNTIYF. CDR3 coding DNA: TGTGCCAGCTCACCAACTACAGGGCTAAACACCATATATTTT.

This chain joins TRBV30 and TRBJ1-5; TRBD1 is a possible D gene (6 bases). V lost 1 base and J lost 11, with 12 bases in between. The CDR3 consists of 12 residues. Germline CDR1 and CDR2: GTSNPN and SVGIG (reference sequence). This CDR3 is CAWSGGGWAQHF. CDR3 nucleotide sequence: TGTGCCTGGAGTGGGGGGGGCTGGGCCCAGCATTTT.

Note on this clone: The junction departs from germline at one end; a sequencing error may be responsible. The J gene is TRBJ2-3, the V gene TRBV5-1; D not resolved. This CDR3 is 15 amino acids long. Germline CDR1 and CDR2: SGHRS and YFSETQ. In DNA, the CDR3 is TGCGCCAGCGGCTTGGTGCAGGTCAGCACAGATACGCAGTATTTT. Residues: CASGLVQVSTDTQYF.

The chain recombines TRBV7-9 with TRBJ2-1, with D uncertain. This CDR3 has 16 residues. Trimming took 2 bases from V and 2 from J, leaving 13 bases between them. Germline V gives CDR1 SEHNR, CDR2 FQNEAQ (reference sequence). This CDR3 reads CASSLWAPATYNEQFF. CDR3 nucleotide sequence: TGTGCCAGCAGCTTATGGGCGCCAGCTACCTACAATGAGCAGTTCTTC.

In this sample, this clone turned up a few times. This rearrangement joins TRBV4-1 to TRBJ1-1, with 8 bases fitting TRBD1. Germline CDR1 is MGHRA and CDR2 is YSYEKL. This CDR3 has 16 residues. V shed 4 bases, J shed 1 base, and the junction held 8 bases outside the gene matches. CDR3 in amino acids: CASSRPRTGTNTEAFF. CDR3 bases: TGCGCCAGCAGCCGGCCCCGGACAGGGACGAACACTGAAGCTTTCTTT.

The chain links TRBV6-5 to TRBJ2-5, with D possibly matching TRBD2 (6 bases). The tail of the sequence fits TRBJ2-7 better, so the J call may be wrong. The CDR3 sequence is 13 residues long. Germline lookup yields CDR1 MNHEY and CDR2 SVGAGI. The CDR3 nucleotides are TGTGCCAGCTGGGGGGATCTATACTACGAGCAGTACTTC. Protein sequence: CASWGDLYYEQYF.

A few counts support this clone. The J gene is TRBJ2-7, the V gene TRBV6-5, with D possibly TRBD1 on 5 matching bases. The CDR3 is 14 amino acids. Germline CDR1 reads MNHEY; CDR2 reads SVGAGI. With 2 bases removed from V and 5 bases from J, the gap between germline ends came to 13 bases. In nucleotides, the CDR3 is TGTGCCAGCAGTTACGTCAGGGCCGCGGACGAGCAGTACTTC. This translates into CASSYVRAADEQYF.

The genes are TRBV19 and TRBJ2-3, with TRBD2 matching 13 bases. This CDR3 has 17 amino acids. V trimming: 4 bases; J trimming: 0 bases; junction bases outside the gene matches: 4. CDR1 and CDR2 from the germline V gene are LNHDA and SQIVND (reference sequence). CDR3 loop: CASSRTSGSYSTDTQYF. In nucleotides, the CDR3 is TGTGCCAGTAGTAGGACTAGCGGGAGCTATAGCACAGATACGCAGTATTTT.

This clone was seen a few times. The CDR3 sequence: CASSFLPATPRAYEQYF. CDR3 DNA: TGTGCCAGCAGCTTCCTACCCGCGACTCCCCGAGCCTACGAGCAGTACTTC. The chain recombines TRBV7-8 with TRBJ2-7; D unresolved. V was trimmed by 3 bases and J by 2 bases, leaving 20 bases between them. CDR1 and CDR2 from the germline V gene are SGHVS and FQNEAQ. The CDR3 runs 17 residues.

J is TRBJ2-7 and V is TRBV9; D unclear. Trimming pared 0 bases from V and 0 bases from J, leaving 10 bases between. This CDR3 is built from 15 residues. CDR1 is SGDLS and CDR2 is YYNGEE in the germline V gene. The chain's CDR3 is CASSVAPTPSYEQYF. Written as DNA, the CDR3 is TGTGCCAGCAGCGTAGCTCCTACCCCCTCCTACGAGCAGTACTTC.

This clone occurred once. The chain combines TRBV4-1 with TRBJ1-5; TRBD1 might be the D (5 bases). Germline CDR1 and CDR2: MGHRA and YSYEKL. The ends were cut back, 3 bases at V and 0 bases at J, with 15 bases in the middle. The CDR3 spans 17 residues. The DNA for the CDR3 is TGCGCCAGCAGCCACAGGGTCGGAGTGGTTAGCAATCAGCCCCAGCATTTT. Protein product: CASSHRVGVVSNQPQHF.

The chain links TRBV7-3 to TRBJ2-1; D perhaps matches TRBD2 (5 bases). Germline V CDR1 and CDR2: SGHTA, FQGTGA. Trimming stripped 4 bases from V and 0 bases from J, with 10 bases between. This CDR3 is built from 15 residues. Written as DNA, the CDR3 is TGTGCCAGCAGCTCGGACTTGAGCTCCTACAATGAGCAGTTCTTC. Translated, it gives CASSSDLSSYNEQFF.

This clone appeared a single time. V usage is TRBV6-6 and J usage is TRBJ2-5; D might be TRBD1 (5 bases). Matching the DNA end better, TRBJ2-7 makes the J call doubtful. Germline V gives CDR1 MNHNY, CDR2 SVGAGI (reference sequence). The length of the CDR3 is 13 residues. In DNA form, the CDR3 reads TGTGCCAGCAGTAGCCAGGGTAGCTACGAGCAGTACTTC. The encoded protein is CASSSQGSYEQYF.

The chain carries TRBV30 and TRBJ1-5, with D possibly TRBD1 on 6 matching bases. The CDR3 is 14 residues long. V shed 3 bases and J shed 1 base, with 10 bases lying between them. The germline V gene has CDR1 GTSNPN and CDR2 SVGIG (reference sequence). The CDR3 loop reads CAWSLDRSNQPQHF. The CDR3 nucleotides are TGTGCCTGGAGCCTGGACAGAAGCAATCAGCCCCAGCATTTT.

The CDR3 here is CASSRLHGYTF. CDR3 in DNA: TGTGCCAGCAGTCGACTCCATGGCTACACCTTC. The chain employs TRBV28 and TRBJ1-2; no clear D. The CDR3 is 11 residues long. Trimming shortened V by 5 bases and J by 6 bases, and 7 bases separated the two germline ends. Germline V lookup: CDR1 MDHEN, CDR2 SYDVKM.

The table lists this clone with a count of one. This chain uses TRBV9 with TRBJ2-3; perhaps TRBD2 as D (5 bases). Trimming stripped 5 bases from V and 6 bases from J, with 13 bases between. The CDR3 extends over 13 amino acids. The germline gives CDR1 SGDLS, CDR2 YYNGEE. CDR3 protein: CASRPTPGDTQYF. The CDR3 DNA sequence: TGTGCCAGCAGACCAACTCCGGGGGATACGCAGTATTTT.